This TCR beta chain was profiled in a study of post-analysis software for immune sequencing data. Notes on the study in general: The study found TRBV5-6, TRBV5-1 and TRBV20-1 among five or six TRBV segments more frequent in patients than controls.

Germline lookup yields CDR1 SGHVS and CDR2 FQNEAQ. Between the trimmed V and J ends, which lost 3 bases and 13 bases, there was a span of 19 bases. The CDR3 is 14 amino acids. Carried by the TCR beta cDNA libraries were unique molecular identifiers. Starting from approximately 1 to 10 million T cells, the study yielded about 500,000 cDNA molecules. TCRdb passed the PCR reads through MiXCR, listing each CDR3 protein once. The table lists about 770,000 distinct CDR3 sequences, about 45% of them singletons. Remarks on this clonotype: Its target is not known.

Sequencing was performed on blood. This receptor was identified in a girl between 10 and 17 years old with multiple sclerosis. The rearrangement joins TRBV7-8 to TRBJ2-4; D ambiguous. CDR3 DNA sequence: TGTGCCAGCAGCTTCACGGGTAGCCGAGGAGAGCAGTACTTC. Translated: CASSFTGSRGEQYF. Based on the CDR3 plus reference TRBV7-8 and TRBJ2-4, the full variable domain is GAGVSQSPRYKVAKRGQDVALRCDPISGHVSLFWYQQALGQGPEFLTYFQNEAQLDKSGLPSDRFFAERPEGSVSTLKIQRTQQEDSAVYLCASSFTGSRGEQYFGAGTRLSVL.